This T cell receptor beta chain came from a study of vaccination and CD4 T cells after COVID-19. Background on the study: A median of roughly 72 days (range 14 to 241) separated dose two from the taking of post-vaccine samples.

The V gene end was trimmed by 3 bases and the J gene end by 3 bases; junction bases not matched to a gene: 9. Looked up from germline, CDR1 is DFQATT and CDR2 is SNEGSKA (reference sequence). CDR3 length equals 16 residues. For this clonotype: The target antigen is unknown.

Described treatment: approximately nine-day PBMC culture with coronavirus spike peptide pools or control peptides (ViraFEST assay). Researchers used the Oncomine TCR Beta short-read assay to sequence DNA from cultured CD4+ T cells. TCRdb passed the PCR reads through MiXCR, listing each CDR3 protein once. The repertoire holds 6,500 to 7,500 distinct CDR3 sequences, with 60% to 65% as singletons. Sequenced: CD4+ T cells from blood, cultured in vitro. The clonotype comes from a human donor who had recovered from COVID-19. This sequence joins TRBV20-1 and TRBJ2-7, with 12 nucleotides matching TRBD2. The CDR3 region has the DNA TGCAGTGCTAGGGACAACCGGACTAGCGGGAACTACGAGCAGTACTTC. This gives the protein CSARDNRTSGNYEQYF.